Below are 8 T cell receptor beta chains sequenced from a single sample in a study of blood T cell repertoires in COVID-19. The data were produced by immunoSEQ multiplex PCR, yet TCRdb's version contains in-frame clones alone and is incomplete. This sample carries around 200,000 clones, around 85% of them seen once, and the ten largest clones take roughly 5%. The sequencing input was peripheral blood. Source of these receptors: a human donor in a cohort sampled during active COVID-19.

In this sample, this clone turned up a few times. V is TRBV27 and J is TRBJ2-1, with 7 bases fitting TRBD2. CDR1 and CDR2 from the germline V gene are MNHEY and SMNVEV (reference sequence). This CDR3 region has 13 residues. V gave up 1 base and J gave up 8 bases; unmatched junction bases: 2. The DNA for the CDR3 is TGTGCCAGCAGTTTATGGGGAGGGGATGAGCAGTTCTTC. Translation gives CASSLWGGDEQFF.

The rearrangement uses TRBV28 and TRBJ1-2; D is possibly TRBD1 (6 bases). Germline V gene sequence: CDR1 MDHEN, CDR2 SYDVKM. Trimming took 3 bases from V and 2 from J, leaving 7 bases between them. The CDR3 sequence is 13 residues long. The CDR3 spells CASSFGQNYGYTF. The CDR3, as DNA: TGTGCCAGCAGTTTTGGACAGAACTATGGCTACACCTTC.

This clone has just a few counts. V usage is TRBV18 and J usage is TRBJ2-1, with D possibly TRBD2 on 6 matching bases. Germline V gene data show CDR1 as KGHSH and CDR2 as LQKENI. V lost 4 bases and J lost 10, with 11 bases in between. The CDR3 is 12 amino acids. The CDR3 DNA reads as TGTGCCAGCTCACAACCGACTAGGGAGCAGTTCTTC. As protein: CASSQPTREQFF.

The chain recombines TRBV6-2 or TRBV6-3 with TRBJ1-5, with TRBD1 matching over 7 bases. Looked up from germline, CDR1 is MNHEY and CDR2 is SVGEGT. This CDR3 spans 18 amino acids. V shed 6 bases, J shed 2 bases, and the junction held 16 bases outside the gene matches. CDR3 region: CASSLLLAGGTGNQPQHF. The CDR3 region has the DNA TGTGCCAGCAGCTTACTGTTGGCAGGGGGTACGGGCAATCAGCCCCAGCATTTT.

This chain joins TRBV5-1 and TRBJ1-2; TRBD1 matches 8 bases. The V and J ends lost 0 bases and 7 bases, in that order; junction bases with no gene match: 8. Germline V CDR1 and CDR2: SGHRS, YFSETQ. The CDR3 consists of 15 residues. CDR3 amino acids: CASSLEVGRGPGYTF. CDR3 sequence (DNA): TGCGCCAGCAGCTTGGAAGTAGGCAGGGGGCCTGGCTACACCTTC.

The chain combines TRBV7-8 with TRBJ2-5; 12 nucleotides agree with TRBD1. The length of the CDR3 is 15 residues. The V and J ends lost 5 bases and 5 bases, in that order; junction bases with no gene match: 6. CDR1 is SGHVS and CDR2 is FQNEAQ in the germline V gene. The CDR3: CASSLGTGGLETQYF. For the CDR3, the DNA is TGTGCCAGCAGCCTCGGGACAGGGGGCCTCGAGACCCAGTACTTC.

V and J are TRBV7-2 and TRBJ2-7, with D possibly being TRBD1 (6 bases). The V end was cut by 3 bases, the J end by 8 bases, with 23 bases between. Germline V gives CDR1 SGHTA, CDR2 FQGNSA. The CDR3 consists of 16 residues. CDR3 residues: CASSLTRDIKPTQQYF. The CDR3 nucleotides read TGTGCCAGCAGCTTGACCCGGGACATTAAGCCTACCCAGCAGTACTTC. Using reference TRBV7-2 and TRBJ2-7 for the parts outside the CDR3, the full variable domain is GAGVSQSPSNKVTEKGKDVELRCDPISGHTALYWYRQSLGQGLEFLIYFQGNSAPDKSGLPSDRFSAERTGGSVSTLTIQRTQQEDSAVYLCASSLTRDIKPTQQYFGPGTRLTVT.

The chain couples TRBV2 to TRBJ1-5; 7 nucleotides agree with TRBD1. This CDR3 is built from 14 residues. Germline CDR1 reads SNHLY; CDR2 reads FYNNEI. V shed 6 bases, J shed 6 bases, and the junction held 8 bases outside the gene matches. Written as DNA, the CDR3 is TGTGCCAGCAGAGACAGGGCAGGAGGTCAGCCCCAGCATTTT. It specifies CASRDRAGGQPQHF.